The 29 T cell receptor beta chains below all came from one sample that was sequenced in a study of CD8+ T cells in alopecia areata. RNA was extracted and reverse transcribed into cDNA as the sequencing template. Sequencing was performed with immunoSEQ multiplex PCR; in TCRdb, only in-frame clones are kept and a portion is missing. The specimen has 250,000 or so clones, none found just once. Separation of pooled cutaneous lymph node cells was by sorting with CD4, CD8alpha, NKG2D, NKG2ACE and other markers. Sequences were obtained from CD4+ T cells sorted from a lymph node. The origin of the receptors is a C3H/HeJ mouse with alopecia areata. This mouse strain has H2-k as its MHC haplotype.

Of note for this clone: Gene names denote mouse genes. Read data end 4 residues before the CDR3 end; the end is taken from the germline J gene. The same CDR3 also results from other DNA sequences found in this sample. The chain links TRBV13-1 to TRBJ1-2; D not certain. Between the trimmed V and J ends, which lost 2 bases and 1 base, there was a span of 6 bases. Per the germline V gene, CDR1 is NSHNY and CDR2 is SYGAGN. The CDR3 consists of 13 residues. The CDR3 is CASSEDINSDYTF. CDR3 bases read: TGTGCCAGCAGTGAAGACATAAACTCC.

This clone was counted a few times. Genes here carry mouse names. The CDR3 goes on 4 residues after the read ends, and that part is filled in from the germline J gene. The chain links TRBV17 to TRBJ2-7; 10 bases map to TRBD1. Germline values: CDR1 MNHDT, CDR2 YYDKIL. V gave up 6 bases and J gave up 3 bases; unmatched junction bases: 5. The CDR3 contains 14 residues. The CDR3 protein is CASSPGTGVYEQYF. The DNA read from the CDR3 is TGTGCTAGCAGCCCCGGGACAGGGGTCTAT. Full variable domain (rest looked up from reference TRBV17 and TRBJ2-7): DTTVKQNPRYKLARVGKPVNLICSQTMNHDTMYWYQKKPNQAPKLLLFYYDKILNREADTFEKFQSSRPNNSFCSLYIGSAGLEYSAMYLCASSPGTGVYEQYFGPGTRLTVL.

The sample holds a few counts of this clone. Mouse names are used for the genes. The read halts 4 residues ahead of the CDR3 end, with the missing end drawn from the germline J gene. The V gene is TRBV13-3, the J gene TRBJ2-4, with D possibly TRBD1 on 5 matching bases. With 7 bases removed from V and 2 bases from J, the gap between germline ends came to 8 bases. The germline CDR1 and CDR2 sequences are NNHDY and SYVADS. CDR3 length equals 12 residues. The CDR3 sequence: CASSRVQNTLYF. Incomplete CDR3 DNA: TGTGCCAGCTCCAGGGTTCAAAAC.

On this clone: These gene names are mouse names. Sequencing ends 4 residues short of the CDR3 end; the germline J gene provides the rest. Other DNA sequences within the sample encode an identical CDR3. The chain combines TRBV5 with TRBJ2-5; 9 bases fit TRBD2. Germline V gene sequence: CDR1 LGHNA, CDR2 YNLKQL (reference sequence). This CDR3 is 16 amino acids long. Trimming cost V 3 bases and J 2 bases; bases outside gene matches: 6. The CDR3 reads CASSQGLGGFQDTQYF. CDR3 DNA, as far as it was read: TGTGCCAGCAGCCAGGGCCTGGGGGGGTTCCAAGAC.

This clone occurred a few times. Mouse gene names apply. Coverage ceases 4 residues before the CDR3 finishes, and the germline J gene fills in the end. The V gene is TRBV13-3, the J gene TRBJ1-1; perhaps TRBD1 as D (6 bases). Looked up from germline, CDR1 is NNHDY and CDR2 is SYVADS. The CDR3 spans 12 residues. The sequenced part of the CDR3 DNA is TGTGCCAGCAAAAAACAGGGAACA. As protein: CASKKQGT. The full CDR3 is CASKKQGTEVFF.

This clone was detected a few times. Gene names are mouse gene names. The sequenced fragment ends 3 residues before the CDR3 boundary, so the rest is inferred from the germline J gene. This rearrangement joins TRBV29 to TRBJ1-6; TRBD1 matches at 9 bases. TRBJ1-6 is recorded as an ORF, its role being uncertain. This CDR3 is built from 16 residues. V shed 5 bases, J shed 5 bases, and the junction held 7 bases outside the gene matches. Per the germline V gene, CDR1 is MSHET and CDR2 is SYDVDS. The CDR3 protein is CASSHRDRENNSPLYF. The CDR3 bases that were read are TGTGCTAGCAGTCACCGGGACAGGGAGAATAATTCGCCC.

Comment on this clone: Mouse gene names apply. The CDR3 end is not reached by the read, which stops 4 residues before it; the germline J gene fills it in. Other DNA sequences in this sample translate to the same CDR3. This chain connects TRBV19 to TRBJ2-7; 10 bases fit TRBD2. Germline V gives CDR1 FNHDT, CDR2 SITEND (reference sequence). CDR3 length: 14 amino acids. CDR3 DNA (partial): TGTGCCAGCAGTATAGGGACTGGGGGATAT. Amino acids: CASSIGTGGY. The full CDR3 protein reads CASSIGTGGYEQYF.

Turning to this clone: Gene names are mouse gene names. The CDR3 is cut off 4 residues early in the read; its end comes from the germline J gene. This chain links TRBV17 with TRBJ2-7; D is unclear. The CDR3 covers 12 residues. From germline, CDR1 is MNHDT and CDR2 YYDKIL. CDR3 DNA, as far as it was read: TGTGCTAGCAGTAGATACAGATAT. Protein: CASSRYRY. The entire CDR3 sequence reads CASSRYRYEQYF.

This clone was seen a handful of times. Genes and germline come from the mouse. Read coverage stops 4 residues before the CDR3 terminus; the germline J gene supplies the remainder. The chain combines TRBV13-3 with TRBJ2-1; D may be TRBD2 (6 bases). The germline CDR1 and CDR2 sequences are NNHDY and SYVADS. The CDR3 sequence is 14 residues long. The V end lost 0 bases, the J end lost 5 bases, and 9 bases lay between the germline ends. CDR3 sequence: CASSDARGDAEQFF. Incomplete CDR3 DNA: TGTGCCAGCAGTGATGCCCGGGGGGATGCT.

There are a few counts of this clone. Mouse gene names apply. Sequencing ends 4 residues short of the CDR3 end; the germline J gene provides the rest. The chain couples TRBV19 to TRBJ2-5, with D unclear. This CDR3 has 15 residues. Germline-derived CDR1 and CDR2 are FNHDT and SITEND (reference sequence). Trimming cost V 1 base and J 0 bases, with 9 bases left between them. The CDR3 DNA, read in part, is TGTGCCAGCAGTATAACAGTTTTTAACCAAGAC. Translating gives CASSITVFNQD. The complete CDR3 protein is CASSITVFNQDTQYF.

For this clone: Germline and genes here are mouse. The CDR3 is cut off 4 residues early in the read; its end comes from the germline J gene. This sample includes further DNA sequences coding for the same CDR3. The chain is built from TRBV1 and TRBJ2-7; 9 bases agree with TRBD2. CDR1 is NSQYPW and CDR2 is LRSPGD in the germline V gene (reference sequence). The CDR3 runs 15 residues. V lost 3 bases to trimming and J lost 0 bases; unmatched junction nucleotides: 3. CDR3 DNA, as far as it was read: TGCACCTGCAGTGCCGTGGGGGGGCTCTCCTAT. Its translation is CTCSAVGGLSY. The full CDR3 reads CTCSAVGGLSYEQYF.

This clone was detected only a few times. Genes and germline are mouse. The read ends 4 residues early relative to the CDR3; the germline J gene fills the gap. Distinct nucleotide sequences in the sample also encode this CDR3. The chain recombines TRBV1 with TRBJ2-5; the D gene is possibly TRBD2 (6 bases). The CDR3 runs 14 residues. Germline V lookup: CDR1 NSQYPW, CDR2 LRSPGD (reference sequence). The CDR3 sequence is CTCSADWGRDTQYF. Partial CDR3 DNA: TGCACCTGCAGTGCAGACTGGGGAAGAGAC.

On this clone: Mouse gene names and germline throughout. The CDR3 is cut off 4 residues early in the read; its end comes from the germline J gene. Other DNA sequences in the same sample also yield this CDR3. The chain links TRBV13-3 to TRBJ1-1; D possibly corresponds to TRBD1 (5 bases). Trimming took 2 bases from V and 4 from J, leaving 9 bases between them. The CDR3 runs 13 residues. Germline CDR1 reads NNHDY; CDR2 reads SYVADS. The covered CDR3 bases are TGTGCCAGCAGTGAGGGGGGAGGCACA. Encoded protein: CASSEGGGT. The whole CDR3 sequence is CASSEGGGTEVFF.

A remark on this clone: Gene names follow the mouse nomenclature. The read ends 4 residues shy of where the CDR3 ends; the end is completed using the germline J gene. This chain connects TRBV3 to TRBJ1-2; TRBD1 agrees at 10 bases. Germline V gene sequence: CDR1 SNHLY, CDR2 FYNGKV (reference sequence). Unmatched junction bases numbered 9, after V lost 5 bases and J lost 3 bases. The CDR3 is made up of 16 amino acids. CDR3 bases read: TGTGCCAGCAGCCTCGGGACAGGGGAAAGGGACTCC. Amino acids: CASSLGTGERDS. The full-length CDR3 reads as CASSLGTGERDSDYTF.

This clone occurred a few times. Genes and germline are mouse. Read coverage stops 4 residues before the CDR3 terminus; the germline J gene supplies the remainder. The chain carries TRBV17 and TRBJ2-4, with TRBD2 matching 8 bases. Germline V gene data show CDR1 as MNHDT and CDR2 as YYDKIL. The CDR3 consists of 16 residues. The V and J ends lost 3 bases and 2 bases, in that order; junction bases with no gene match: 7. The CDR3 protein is CASSSAWGVPQNTLYF. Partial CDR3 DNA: TGTGCTAGCAGTAGCGCCTGGGGGGTCCCTCAAAAC.

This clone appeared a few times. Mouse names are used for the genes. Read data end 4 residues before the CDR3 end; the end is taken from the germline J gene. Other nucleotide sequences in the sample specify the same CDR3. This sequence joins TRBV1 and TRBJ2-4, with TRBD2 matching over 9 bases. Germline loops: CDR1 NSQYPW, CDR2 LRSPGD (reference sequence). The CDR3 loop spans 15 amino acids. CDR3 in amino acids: CTCSADWGGRNTLYF. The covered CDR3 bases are TGCACCTGCAGTGCAGATTGGGGGGGCCGGAAC. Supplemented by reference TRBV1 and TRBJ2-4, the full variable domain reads VTLLEQNPRWRLVPRGQAVNLRCILKNSQYPWMSWYQQDLQKQLQWLFTLRSPGDKEVKSLPGADYLATRVTDTELRLQVANMSQGRTLYCTCSADWGGRNTLYFGAGTRLSVL.

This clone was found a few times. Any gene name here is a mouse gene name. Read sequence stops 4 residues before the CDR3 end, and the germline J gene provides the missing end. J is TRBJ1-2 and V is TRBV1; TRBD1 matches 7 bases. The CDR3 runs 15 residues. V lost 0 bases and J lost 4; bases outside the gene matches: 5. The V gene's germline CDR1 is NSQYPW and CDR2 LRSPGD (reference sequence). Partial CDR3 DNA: TGCACCTGCAGTGCAGAGACAGGGAGGGGCTCC. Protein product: CTCSAETGRGS. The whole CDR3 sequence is CTCSAETGRGSDYTF.

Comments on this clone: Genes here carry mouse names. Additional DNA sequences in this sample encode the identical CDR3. CDR3 protein: CASSRQGKDTQYF. The CDR3 DNA, read in part, is TGTGCCAGCAGCCGACAGGGGAAAGAC. The chain combines TRBV19 with TRBJ2-5, with TRBD1 matching over 8 bases. The read is 4 residues too short to cover the CDR3 end, so that end is filled in from the germline J gene. Per the germline V gene, CDR1 is FNHDT and CDR2 is SITEND (reference sequence). The CDR3 loop spans 13 amino acids. Full variable domain (rest looked up from reference TRBV19 and TRBJ2-5): GGIITQTPKFLIGQEGQKLTLKCQQNFNHDTMYWYRQDSGKGLRLIYYSITENDLQKGDLSEGYDASREKKSSFSLTVTSAQKNEMAVFLCASSRQGKDTQYFGPGTRLLVL.

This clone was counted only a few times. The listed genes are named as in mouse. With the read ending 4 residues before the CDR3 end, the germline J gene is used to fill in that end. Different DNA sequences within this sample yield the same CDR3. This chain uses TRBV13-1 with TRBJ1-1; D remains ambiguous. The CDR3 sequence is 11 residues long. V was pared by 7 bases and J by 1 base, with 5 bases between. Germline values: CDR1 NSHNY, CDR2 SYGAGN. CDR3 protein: CASLGNTEVFF. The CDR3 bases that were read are TGTGCCAGCTTGGGAAACACA.

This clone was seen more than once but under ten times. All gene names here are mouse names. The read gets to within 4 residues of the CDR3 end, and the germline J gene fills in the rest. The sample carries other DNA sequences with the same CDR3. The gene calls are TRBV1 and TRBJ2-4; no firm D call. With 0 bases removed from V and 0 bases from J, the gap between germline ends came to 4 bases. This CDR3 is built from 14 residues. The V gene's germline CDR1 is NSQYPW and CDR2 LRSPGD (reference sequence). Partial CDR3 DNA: TGCACCTGCAGTGCAGATACTAGTCAAAAC. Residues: CTCSADTSQN. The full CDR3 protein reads CTCSADTSQNTLYF.

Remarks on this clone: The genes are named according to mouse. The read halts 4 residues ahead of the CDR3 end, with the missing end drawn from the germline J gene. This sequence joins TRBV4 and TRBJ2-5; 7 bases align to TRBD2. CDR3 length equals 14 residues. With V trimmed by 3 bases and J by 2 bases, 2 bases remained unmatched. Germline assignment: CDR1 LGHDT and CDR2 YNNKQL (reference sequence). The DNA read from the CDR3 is TGTGCCAGCAGCTATCTGGGGGTCCAAGAC. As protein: CASSYLGVQD. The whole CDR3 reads CASSYLGVQDTQYF.

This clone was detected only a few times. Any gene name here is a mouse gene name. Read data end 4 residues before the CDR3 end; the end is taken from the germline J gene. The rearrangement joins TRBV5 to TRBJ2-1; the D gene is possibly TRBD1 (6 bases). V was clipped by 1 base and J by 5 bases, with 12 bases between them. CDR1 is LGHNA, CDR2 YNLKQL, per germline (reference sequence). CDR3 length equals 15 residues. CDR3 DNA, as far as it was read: TGTGCCAGCAGCCAAGTAGGGGGAAGGGATGCT. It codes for CASSQVGGRDA. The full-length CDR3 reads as CASSQVGGRDAEQFF.

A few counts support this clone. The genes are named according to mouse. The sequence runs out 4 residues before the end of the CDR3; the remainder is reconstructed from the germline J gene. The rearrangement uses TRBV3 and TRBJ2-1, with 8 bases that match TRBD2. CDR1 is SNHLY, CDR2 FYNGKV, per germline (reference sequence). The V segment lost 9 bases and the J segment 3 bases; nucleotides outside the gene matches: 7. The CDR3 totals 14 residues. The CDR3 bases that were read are TGTGCCAGGCCATCGGGACTGGTCTATGCT. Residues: CARPSGLVYA. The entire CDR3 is CARPSGLVYAEQFF.

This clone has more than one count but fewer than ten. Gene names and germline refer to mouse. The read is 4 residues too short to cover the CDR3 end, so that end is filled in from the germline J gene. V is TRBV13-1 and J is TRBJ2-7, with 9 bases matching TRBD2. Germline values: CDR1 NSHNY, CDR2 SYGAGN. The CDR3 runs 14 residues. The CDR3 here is CASSDLGGADEQYF. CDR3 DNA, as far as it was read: TGTGCCAGCAGTGATCTTGGGGGGGCTGAT.

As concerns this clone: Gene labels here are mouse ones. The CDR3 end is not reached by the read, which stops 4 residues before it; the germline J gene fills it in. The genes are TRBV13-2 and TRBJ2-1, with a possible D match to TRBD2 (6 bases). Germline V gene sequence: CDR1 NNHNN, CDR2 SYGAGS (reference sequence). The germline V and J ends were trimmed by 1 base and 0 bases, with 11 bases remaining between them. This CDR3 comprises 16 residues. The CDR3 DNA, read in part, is TGTGCCAGCGGTGATCTTGGGGGTAATAACTATGCT. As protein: CASGDLGGNNYA. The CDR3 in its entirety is CASGDLGGNNYAEQFF.

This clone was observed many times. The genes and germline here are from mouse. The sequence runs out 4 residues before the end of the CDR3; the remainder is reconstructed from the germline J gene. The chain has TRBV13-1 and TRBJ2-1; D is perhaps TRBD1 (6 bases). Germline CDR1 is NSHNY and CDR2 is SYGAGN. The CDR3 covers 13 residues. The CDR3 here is CASSGPDRAEQFF. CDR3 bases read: TGTGCCAGCAGTGGTCCCGACAGGGCT.

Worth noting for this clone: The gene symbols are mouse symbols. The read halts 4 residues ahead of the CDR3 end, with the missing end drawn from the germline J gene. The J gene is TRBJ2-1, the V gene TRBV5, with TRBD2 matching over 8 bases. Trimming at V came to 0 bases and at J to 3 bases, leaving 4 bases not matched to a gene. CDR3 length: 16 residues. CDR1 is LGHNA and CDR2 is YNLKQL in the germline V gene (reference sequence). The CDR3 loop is CASSQDRGGRYAEQFF. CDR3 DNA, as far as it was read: TGTGCCAGCAGCCAAGATAGGGGGGGGCGCTATGCT.

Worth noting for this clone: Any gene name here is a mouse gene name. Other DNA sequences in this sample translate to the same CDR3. CDR3 amino acids: CASSQPGQGAEQFF. CDR3 DNA (partial): TGTGCCAGCAGCCAGCCGGGACAGGGTGCT. V is TRBV5 and J is TRBJ2-1, with 9 bases matching TRBD1. The read stops 4 residues short of the end of the CDR3; the missing end is completed from the germline J gene. CDR1 is LGHNA and CDR2 is YNLKQL in the germline V gene (reference sequence). The CDR3 totals 14 residues. J lost 6 bases, V lost 3 bases, and 3 bases had no gene match.

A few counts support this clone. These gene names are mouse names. The DNA read from the CDR3 is TGCACCTGCAGTGCAGACACTGGGGGGGTCCCCGGG. This codes for CTCSADTGGVPG. The complete CDR3 protein is CTCSADTGGVPGQLYF. The chain joins TRBV1 to TRBJ2-2; 10 bases line up with TRBD2. The read gets to within 4 residues of the CDR3 end, and the germline J gene fills in the rest. This CDR3 has 16 residues. V lost 0 bases, J lost 6 bases, and 4 bases stayed unmatched. CDR1 is NSQYPW and CDR2 is LRSPGD in the germline V gene (reference sequence). Using reference TRBV1 and TRBJ2-2 for the parts outside the CDR3, the full variable domain is VTLLEQNPRWRLVPRGQAVNLRCILKNSQYPWMSWYQQDLQKQLQWLFTLRSPGDKEVKSLPGADYLATRVTDTELRLQVANMSQGRTLYCTCSADTGGVPGQLYFGEGSKLTVL.